This is a list of T cell receptor beta chains from one sample in a study of control samples from healthy donors and cancer patients. TCRdb's table, derived via immunoSEQ multiplex PCR, lists solely in-frame clones and lacks some. The table has 20,000 to 30,000 clones, around 90% seen once. Sequenced sample: PBMCs. The receptor set was obtained from a man aged 50 to 60 with lung cancer. Both conserved end residues are part of each CDR3. A D gene is named only where the DNA matches it firmly. Size values are once, few and many counts, or a class for expanded clones, and some rows have none.

J: TRBJ1-1
V: TRBV19
size: .
D: .
CDR3: CASTRNTEAFF
DNA: TGTGCCAGTACAAGGAACACTGAAGCTTTCTTT

J: TRBJ2-6
V: TRBV6-6
size: .
D: TRBD2
CDR3: CASSPRTSGTGANVLTF
DNA: TGTGCCAGCAGTCCCAGGACTAGCGGAACTGGGGCCAACGTCCTGACTTTC

J: TRBJ2-7
V: TRBV11-2
size: once
D: TRBD2
CDR3: CASSAGGEQYF
DNA: TGTGCCAGCAGCGCCGGGGGGGAGCAGTACTTC

J: TRBJ2-3
V: TRBV7-9
size: .
D: .
CDR3: CASKPPGLGTDTQYF
DNA: TGTGCCAGCAAACCCCCGGGGCTCGGCACAGATACGCAGTATTTT

J: TRBJ1-2
V: TRBV18
size: .
D: .
CDR3: CASSPPGRVANYGYTF
DNA: TGTGCCAGCTCACCACCGGGGCGGGTTGCTAACTATGGCTACACCTTC

J: TRBJ1-1
V: TRBV27
size: .
D: .
CDR3: CASSLTLPGLDGNTEAFF
DNA: TGTGCCAGCAGTCTCACTCTACCCGGGCTGGACGGGAACACTGAAGCTTTCTTT

J: TRBJ1-4
V: TRBV2
size: .
D: .
CDR3: CASEGTTTNEKLFF
DNA: TGTGCCAGTGAAGGGACGACAACTAATGAAAAACTGTTTTTT

J: TRBJ1-2
V: TRBV6-5
size: .
D: .
CDR3: CASRLGAGTYYGYTF
DNA: TGTGCCAGCCGGCTTGGGGCAGGGACCTACTATGGCTACACCTTC

J: TRBJ1-3
V: TRBV7-2
size: .
D: .
CDR3: CASSSTEFSGNTIYF
DNA: TGTGCCAGCAGCAGCACAGAATTCTCTGGAAACACCATATATTTT

J: TRBJ1-2
V: TRBV28
size: few
D: TRBD1
CDR3: CASSLQGQGARSDGYTF
DNA: TGTGCCAGCAGTCTACAGGGACAGGGGGCCCGTTCGGATGGCTACACCTTC

J: TRBJ1-1
V: TRBV6-6
size: .
D: .
CDR3: CASSPRSGARTEAFF
DNA: TGTGCCAGCAGTCCACGATCTGGGGCGCGCACTGAAGCTTTCTTT

J: TRBJ1-1
V: TRBV6-6
size: once
D: TRBD1
CDR3: CASRRQGGTEAFF
DNA: TGTGCCAGCAGGAGACAGGGGGGAACTGAAGCTTTCTTT

J: TRBJ2-3
V: TRBV9
size: .
D: TRBD1
CDR3: CASSDAGTGDIKTDTQYF
DNA: TGTGCCAGCAGCGACGCCGGGACAGGGGATATCAAGACAGATACGCAGTATTTT

J: TRBJ1-2
V: TRBV18
size: .
D: .
CDR3: CASSPPMGRNYGYTF
DNA: TGTGCCAGCTCACCACCGATGGGCAGGAACTATGGCTACACCTTC

J: TRBJ2-1
V: TRBV6-6
size: .
D: TRBD2
CDR3: CASNIAGAYNEQFF
DNA: TGTGCCAGCAATATAGCGGGGGCCTACAATGAGCAGTTCTTC

J: TRBJ1-5
V: TRBV7-2
size: .
D: TRBD1
CDR3: CASSLVKGAGQPQHF
DNA: TGTGCCAGCAGCTTAGTTAAGGGGGCAGGTCAGCCCCAGCATTTT

J: TRBJ1-5
V: TRBV4-1
size: medium-sized
D: .
CDR3: CASSQGGAWSNQPQHF
DNA: TGCGCCAGCAGCCAAGGAGGGGCGTGGAGCAATCAGCCCCAGCATTTT

J: TRBJ2-3
V: TRBV3-1/TRBV3-2
size: .
D: TRBD1
CDR3: CASSQEDRGVRDTQYF
DNA: TGTGCCAGCAGCCAAGAGGACAGGGGGGTACGAGATACGCAGTATTTT

J: TRBJ1-6
V: TRBV12-3/TRBV12-4
size: .
D: .
CDR3: CASSLQAYSPLHF
DNA: TGTGCCAGCAGTTTACAGGCTTATTCACCCCTCCACTTT

J: TRBJ2-5
V: TRBV11-2
size: .
D: TRBD2
CDR3: CASSSLGSGQTQYF
DNA: TGTGCCAGCAGCTCGTTAGGTAGCGGGCAGACCCAGTACTTC

J: TRBJ2-7
V: TRBV15
size: .
D: .
CDR3: CATSPKRGPVGEQYF
DNA: TGTGCCACCAGCCCTAAAAGAGGGCCAGTAGGCGAGCAGTACTTC

J: TRBJ1-4
V: TRBV6-6
size: .
D: TRBD1
CDR3: CASSPGQKLFF
DNA: TGTGCCAGCAGCCCGGGACAGAAACTGTTTTTT

J: TRBJ1-2
V: TRBV27
size: .
D: .
CDR3: CASRLQGSIYGYTF
DNA: TGTGCCAGCAGGCTGCAGGGCAGCATCTATGGCTACACCTTC

J: TRBJ1-5
V: TRBV6-1
size: .
D: TRBD1
CDR3: CASSEEPDRVSSNQPQHF
DNA: TGTGCCAGCAGTGAAGAACCCGACAGGGTGTCTAGCAATCAGCCCCAGCATTTT

J: TRBJ2-3
V: TRBV7-2
size: .
D: .
CDR3: CASSPATGREGGVTQYF
DNA: TGTGCCAGCAGCCCCGCTACCGGGCGGGAAGGGGGGGTTACGCAGTATTTT

J: TRBJ1-3
V: TRBV18
size: .
D: .
CDR3: CASSPLGEDTIYF
DNA: TGTGCCAGCTCACCGCTTGGGGAAGACACCATATATTTT

J: TRBJ1-3
V: TRBV12-3/TRBV12-4
size: once
D: .
CDR3: CASSLEQGNTIYF
DNA: TGTGCCAGCAGTTTGGAGCAGGGAAACACCATATATTTT

J: TRBJ1-2
V: TRBV7-6
size: .
D: .
CDR3: CASSPAGGGTYGYTF
DNA: TGTGCCAGCAGCCCCGCCGGGGGGGGTACCTATGGCTACACCTTC

J: TRBJ2-7
V: TRBV7-6
size: .
D: .
CDR3: CASSLARGGFRDEQYF
DNA: TGTGCCAGCAGCTTAGCGCGTGGAGGATTTCGCGACGAGCAGTACTTC

J: TRBJ2-2
V: TRBV7-5
size: .
D: .
CDR3: CARSPLMNTGELFF
DNA: TGTGCCAGAAGCCCATTGATGAACACCGGGGAGCTGTTTTTT

J: TRBJ2-2
V: TRBV7-2
size: .
D: .
CDR3: CASSSIGNPPGELFF
DNA: TGTGCCAGCAGCTCTATCGGGAACCCCCCCGGGGAGCTGTTTTTT

J: TRBJ1-1
V: TRBV7-8
size: .
D: .
CDR3: CASSQRGDKSMNTEAFF
DNA: TGTGCCAGCAGCCAACGGGGAGACAAATCTATGAACACTGAAGCTTTCTTT

J: TRBJ1-2
V: TRBV7-2
size: .
D: .
CDR3: CASSLGHMGNYGYTF
DNA: TGTGCCAGCAGCTTAGGACACATGGGAAACTATGGCTACACCTTC

J: TRBJ1-1
V: TRBV7-9
size: .
D: TRBD1
CDR3: CASSSYGTANTEAFF
DNA: TGTGCCAGCAGCTCGTACGGGACAGCGAACACTGAAGCTTTCTTT

J: TRBJ2-1
V: TRBV6-5
size: .
D: .
CDR3: CASSYSNGVMQFF
DNA: TGTGCCAGCAGTTACTCGAACGGGGTAATGCAGTTCTTC

J: TRBJ2-2
V: TRBV5-5
size: .
D: TRBD1
CDR3: CASSLIMRDSNTGELFF
DNA: TGTGCCAGCAGCTTGATCATGAGGGACAGCAACACCGGGGAGCTGTTTTTT

J: TRBJ1-3
V: TRBV7-8
size: .
D: .
CDR3: CASSPRGREGNTIYF
DNA: TGTGCCAGCAGCCCAAGGGGCAGGGAGGGAAACACCATATATTTT

J: TRBJ2-7
V: TRBV30
size: .
D: .
CDR3: CAWSTSSYEQYF
DNA: TGTGCCTGGAGTACCTCCTCCTACGAGCAGTACTTC

J: TRBJ2-1
V: TRBV11-3
size: .
D: .
CDR3: CASSNGGPSYNEQFF
DNA: TGTGCCAGCAGTAACGGGGGGCCCTCCTACAATGAGCAGTTCTTC

J: TRBJ2-7
V: TRBV10-3
size: .
D: .
CDR3: CAISDRGSHSYSYEQYF
DNA: TGTGCCATCAGTGACAGGGGAAGTCATTCTTACTCCTACGAGCAGTACTTC